A single sample gave rise to the 30 T cell receptor beta chains below, sequenced in a study of T cell repertoires in cytomegalovirus infection. MiXCR was run by TCRdb on the reads, yielding one entry per CDR3 protein. The sample yields some 700,000 distinct CDR3 sequences, roughly 30% seen once. These receptors' antigens are unknown. Material: cultured PBMCs, obtained from culture after CMV antigen stimulation. The receptors were gathered from a human donor in good health (CMV status not recorded). Some clones in this sample may be carry-over from other donors' samples.

This clonotype has more than one count but fewer than ten. One junction end does not reproduce the germline sequence, and a read error may be involved. This chain joins TRBV7-6 and TRBJ1-5, with D unresolved. Per germline, CDR1 SGHVS and CDR2 FNYEAQ. The CDR3 length is 14 residues. In DNA, the CDR3 is TGTGCCAGCACCTTAGTTCAGGCTAATCAGCCCCAGCATTTT. Its protein is CASTLVQANQPQHF.

This clonotype came up many times. V and J are TRBV7-2 and TRBJ2-5; D is undetermined. Germline CDR1 and CDR2: SGHTA and FQGNSA. The CDR3 is 13 residues long. V was clipped by 3 bases and J by 5 bases, with 10 bases between them. The CDR3 coding sequence is TGTGCCAGCAGCTTTGACCCGGCGGAGACCCAGTACTTC. It yields the protein CASSFDPAETQYF. The variable domain in full, with the rest retrieved from reference TRBV7-2 and TRBJ2-5, is GAGVSQSPSNKVTEKGKDVELRCDPISGHTALYWYRQSLGQGLEFLIYFQGNSAPDKSGLPSDRFSAERTGGSVSTLTIQRTQQEDSAVYLCASSFDPAETQYFGPGTRLLVL.

This chain uses TRBV2 with TRBJ2-7; D is undetermined. Trimming took 2 bases from V and 5 from J, leaving 7 bases between them. The CDR3 has 12 residues. Germline values: CDR1 SNHLY, CDR2 FYNNEI. The CDR3 DNA reads TGTGCCAGCAGTGAAAGAAGGGACGAGCAGTACTTC. This encodes CASSERRDEQYF.

This clonotype was counted at least ten times. V gene TRBV7-6 combines with J gene TRBJ1-1; TRBD1 might be the D (5 bases). Germline CDR1 and CDR2: SGHVS and FNYEAQ. The CDR3 contains 13 residues. The V and J ends lost 5 bases and 2 bases respectively, with 9 bases between them. The CDR3, as DNA: TGTGCCAGCAGCCACGACAGAAACACTGAAGCTTTCTTT. Protein sequence: CASSHDRNTEAFF. The entire variable domain, with the rest obtained from reference TRBV7-6 and TRBJ1-1, is as follows: GAGVSQSPRYKVTKRGQDVALRCDPISGHVSLYWYRQALGQGPEFLTYFNYEAQQDKSGLPNDRFSAERPEGSISTLTIQRTEQRDSAMYRCASSHDRNTEAFFGQGTRLTVV.

The chain has TRBV7-9 and TRBJ2-6; the match to TRBD1 covers 8 bases. V was pared by 5 bases and J by 4 bases, with 7 bases of the junction left unmatched. CDR1 is SEHNR and CDR2 is FQNEAQ in the germline V gene (reference sequence). The CDR3 is made up of 16 amino acids. The CDR3 protein is CASSIKQGEGANVLTF. In nucleotides, the CDR3 is TGTGCCAGCAGCATAAAACAGGGGGAGGGGGCCAACGTCCTGACTTTC. The variable domain in full, with the rest retrieved from reference TRBV7-9 and TRBJ2-6, is DTGVSQNPRHKITKRGQNVTFRCDPISEHNRLYWYRQTLGQGPEFLTYFQNEAQLEKSRLLSDRFSAERPKGSFSTLEIQRTEQGDSAMYLCASSIKQGEGANVLTFGAGSRLTVL.

In its sample, this clonotype was seen a few times. The chain uses TRBV7-2 and TRBJ2-2; TRBD2 is a possible D gene (5 bases). The length of the CDR3 is 16 residues. The V gene lost 5 bases and the J gene lost 7 bases, with 20 bases spanning the gap. From germline, CDR1 is SGHTA and CDR2 FQGNSA. This CDR3 is CASSPEGSRAGGELFF. The CDR3 DNA sequence: TGTGCCAGCAGCCCAGAGGGTAGCCGGGCGGGCGGGGAGCTGTTTTTT.

This clonotype was seen only a few times. Written as DNA, the CDR3 is TGTGCCAGTCTTAGGGGGGTGGACACCGGGGAGCTGTTTTTT. Protein product: CASLRGVDTGELFF. The chain uses TRBV28 and TRBJ2-2; D may match TRBD1 or TRBD2 (6 bases each). Germline V gives CDR1 MDHEN, CDR2 SYDVKM. The CDR3 runs to 14 residues. Trimming removed 9 bases at V and 3 bases at J, with 14 bases between.

This clonotype has a handful of counts. V and J are TRBV6-6 and TRBJ2-5, with unresolved D. Per germline, CDR1 MNHNY and CDR2 SVGAGI (reference sequence). V was shortened by 6 bases and J by 3 bases, with 5 bases between the two germline ends. There are 11 residues in the CDR3. In nucleotides, the CDR3 is TGTGCCAGCAGGGAAAAAGAGACCCAGTACTTC. It specifies CASREKETQYF.

The rearrangement joins TRBV7-8 to TRBJ2-3, with D perhaps matching TRBD1 (6 bases). Trimming pared 1 base from V and 6 bases from J, leaving 14 bases between. This CDR3 region has 15 residues. CDR1 and CDR2 (germline): SGHVS, FQNEAQ. CDR3 DNA: TGTGCCAGCAGCTTAGAACAGGGTCTATGGGATACGCAGTATTTT. Amino acid sequence: CASSLEQGLWDTQYF.

This clonotype came up a few times. The chain recombines TRBV7-2 with TRBJ2-3, with no clear D. The CDR3 sequence is 14 residues long. Germline CDR1 is SGHTA and CDR2 is FQGNSA. V shed 2 bases and J shed 4 bases, with 10 bases lying between them. The CDR3 is CASSLRPVADTQYF. The DNA for the CDR3 is TGTGCCAGCAGCTTACGCCCGGTGGCAGATACGCAGTATTTT.

V and J are TRBV5-4 and TRBJ2-1; the match to TRBD2 covers 10 bases. The J segment lost 8 bases and the V segment lost 2 bases, leaving 7 bases of the junction unmatched. The CDR3 sequence is 15 residues long. The germline CDR1 and CDR2 sequences are SGHNT and YYREEE (reference sequence). CDR3 DNA: TGTGCCAGCAGCTTTAAAGGTAGCGGGGGGTATGAGCAGTTCTTC. Protein product: CASSFKGSGGYEQFF.

This clonotype has a count of ten or more. The chain employs TRBV6-1 and TRBJ2-7, with TRBD1 as a possible D gene (6 bases). V lost 3 bases to trimming and J lost 2 bases, with 14 bases between them. The length of the CDR3 is 15 residues. The germline V gene encodes CDR1 MNHNS and CDR2 SASEGT. CDR3 amino acids: CASSEGQGPTYEQYF. The CDR3 DNA follows: TGTGCCAGCAGTGAGGGGCAGGGGCCCACCTACGAGCAGTACTTC.

The chain employs TRBV2 and TRBJ2-7, with D tentatively TRBD1 (5 bases). Germline CDR1 and CDR2: SNHLY and FYNNEI. The germline V and J ends were trimmed by 6 bases and 6 bases, with 15 bases remaining between them. CDR3 length: 13 amino acids. CDR3 in amino acids: CASSLKGSLEQYF. DNA of the CDR3: TGTGCCAGCAGCCTAAAGGGGTCCCTCGAGCAGTACTTC.

This clonotype was found a few times. The chain carries TRBV20-1 and TRBJ2-7; 8 bases agree with TRBD2. This CDR3 region has 15 residues. With 4 bases clipped from V and 3 bases from J, the junction kept 11 bases outside the gene matches. The germline CDR1 and CDR2 sequences are DFQATT and SNEGSKA (reference sequence). The CDR3 protein is CSATLFGGDVYEQYF. The CDR3 coding sequence is TGCAGTGCTACCCTGTTCGGGGGGGATGTCTACGAGCAGTACTTC.

The sample holds one count of this clonotype. The chain recombines TRBV3-1 with TRBJ1-2; D might be TRBD1 (5 bases). The V end lost 3 bases, the J end lost 3 bases, and 20 bases lay between the germline ends. Per germline, CDR1 LGHDT and CDR2 YNNKEL (reference sequence). The CDR3 is 17 residues long. The CDR3 nucleotides are TGTGCCAGCAGCCAGCGGGGGTTGAGTTATCTAGACTATGGCTACACCTTC. This translates into CASSQRGLSYLDYGYTF.

The chain carries TRBV2 and TRBJ1-4; D perhaps matches TRBD1 (5 bases). V was shortened by 8 bases and J by 8 bases, with 18 bases between the two germline ends. The CDR3 is 14 amino acids. Germline values: CDR1 SNHLY, CDR2 FYNNEI. This CDR3 reads CASSEGQGREKLFF. CDR3 coding DNA: TGTGCCAGCTCCGAAGGGCAGGGTCGAGAAAAACTGTTTTTT. The full variable domain, rest sourced from reference TRBV2 and TRBJ1-4, is EPEVTQTPSHQVTQMGQEVILRCVPISNHLYFYWYRQILGQKVEFLVSFYNNEISEKSEIFDDQFSVERPDGSNFTLKIRSTKLEDSAMYFCASSEGQGREKLFFGSGTQLSVL.

This clonotype was seen a handful of times. V usage is TRBV7-8 and J usage is TRBJ2-1, with D perhaps being TRBD1 or TRBD2 (6 bases each). The CDR3 contains 16 residues. The V end was cut by 3 bases, the J end by 7 bases, with 19 bases between. Germline V gene data show CDR1 as SGHVS and CDR2 as FQNEAQ. The CDR3 protein is CASSFRTDLARNEQFF. The DNA of the CDR3 is TGTGCCAGCAGCTTCCGGACAGATCTAGCGCGAAATGAGCAGTTCTTC.

This clonotype has more than one count but fewer than ten. This chain links TRBV2 with TRBJ1-5; D call uncertain. Germline lookup yields CDR1 SNHLY and CDR2 FYNNEI. V dropped 4 bases and J dropped 3 bases, with 7 bases sitting between them. The CDR3 loop spans 13 amino acids. DNA for the CDR3: TGTGCCAGCAGTGGGCAGAACAATCAGCCCCAGCATTTT. This encodes CASSGQNNQPQHF. The whole variable domain, filled in from reference TRBV2 and TRBJ1-5, reads EPEVTQTPSHQVTQMGQEVILRCVPISNHLYFYWYRQILGQKVEFLVSFYNNEISEKSEIFDDQFSVERPDGSNFTLKIRSTKLEDSAMYFCASSGQNNQPQHFGDGTRLSIL.

This clonotype showed up just a few times. This chain connects TRBV9 to TRBJ2-1, with TRBD2 as a possible D gene (7 bases). Germline V lookup: CDR1 SGDLS, CDR2 YYNGEE. Trimming took off 3 bases at V and 6 bases at J, with 16 bases between the two ends. CDR3 length: 15 amino acids. The CDR3 bases are TGTGCCAGCAGCGCGCGGACTAGGGGGAGCAATGAGCAGTTCTTC. As protein: CASSARTRGSNEQFF.

The chain is built from TRBV6-2 or TRBV6-3 and TRBJ1-5; perhaps TRBD1 as D (6 bases). The V gene's germline CDR1 is MNHEY and CDR2 SVGEGT. The CDR3 is made up of 16 amino acids. V lost 5 bases and J lost 4, with 18 bases in between. The CDR3 loop reads CASSTTGPGLNQPQHF. As DNA, the CDR3 is TGTGCCAGCAGTACCACAGGGCCCGGACTAAATCAGCCCCAGCATTTT.

V is TRBV19 and J is TRBJ1-1, with TRBD1 matching 7 bases. The CDR3 contains 12 residues. The junction had 9 bases not matched to a gene; V was cut back by 6 bases and J by 11 bases. CDR1 is LNHDA, CDR2 SQIVND, per germline (reference sequence). CDR3 nucleotide sequence: TGTGCCAGTAGATTACAGGGGAGAGGCGCTTTCTTT. It yields the protein CASRLQGRGAFF.

The rearrangement joins TRBV11-3 to TRBJ2-1, with 12 bases aligning to TRBD2. The V and J ends lost 5 bases and 10 bases, in that order; junction bases with no gene match: 9. The CDR3 length is 15 residues. Germline lookup yields CDR1 SGHNT and CDR2 YENEEA. The CDR3 region is CASSIARTSGEEQFF. The CDR3 coding sequence is TGTGCCAGCAGCATAGCCAGGACTAGCGGGGAAGAGCAGTTCTTC.

The V and J genes are TRBV27 and TRBJ2-7; 8 bases are shared with TRBD2. Trimming cost V 7 bases and J 1 base; bases outside gene matches: 3. The germline V gene encodes CDR1 MNHEY and CDR2 SMNVEV (reference sequence). The CDR3 spans 13 residues. In nucleotides, the CDR3 is TGTGCCAGCAAAATAGCGGGGTCCTACGAGCAGTACTTC. This translates into CASKIAGSYEQYF.

The chain is built from TRBV18 and TRBJ2-6; 8 positions agree with TRBD2. The CDR3 consists of 19 residues. Looked up from germline, CDR1 is KGHSH and CDR2 is LQKENI. J gave up 0 bases and V 0 bases, and 7 bases lay outside the gene matches. DNA for the CDR3: TGTGCCAGCTCACCACCGGGTAGCGGGATAAGCTCTGGGGCCAACGTCCTGACTTTC. Translated, it gives CASSPPGSGISSGANVLTF.

The CDR3: CASSPGFGGRGDTEAFF. The CDR3 nucleotides read TGTGCCAGCTCACCAGGGTTTGGGGGGCGTGGAGACACTGAAGCTTTCTTT. The chain employs TRBV18 and TRBJ1-1, with TRBD1 as a possible D gene (6 bases). Germline V lookup: CDR1 KGHSH, CDR2 LQKENI. The CDR3 loop spans 17 amino acids. The V and J ends lost 2 bases and 3 bases respectively, with 19 bases between them.

The V and J genes are TRBV12-3 or TRBV12-4 and TRBJ2-1; D is perhaps TRBD1 or TRBD2 (5 bases each). Trimming took off 7 bases at V and 7 bases at J, with 20 bases between the two ends. This CDR3 is built from 15 residues. CDR3 amino acids: CASIPFYGAVNEQFF. CDR3 sequence (DNA): TGTGCCAGCATCCCCTTCTACGGGGCGGTGAATGAGCAGTTCTTC.

This clonotype appeared many times. V is TRBV7-2 and J is TRBJ2-1; 7 positions agree with TRBD2. J was trimmed by 3 bases and V by 8 bases; bases with no gene match: 7. The length of the CDR3 is 14 residues. The germline gives CDR1 SGHTA, CDR2 FQGNSA. Here the CDR3 reads CASGWGGSYNEQFF. The CDR3 region has the DNA TGTGCCAGCGGGTGGGGCGGGAGCTACAATGAGCAGTTCTTC.

The chain joins TRBV27 to TRBJ2-1, with 10 bases lining up with TRBD2. This CDR3 contains 16 residues. V shed 4 bases, J shed 9 bases, and the junction held 12 bases outside the gene matches. Looked up from germline, CDR1 is MNHEY and CDR2 is SMNVEV (reference sequence). CDR3: CASSSQGSGGASEQFF. CDR3 sequence (DNA): TGTGCCAGCAGTTCCCAGGGCAGCGGGGGGGCCAGTGAGCAGTTCTTC.

The chain combines TRBV7-2 with TRBJ2-1; 7 nucleotides line up with TRBD1. The trim removed 0 bases at V and 6 bases at J, leaving 5 bases unmatched. CDR1 and CDR2 (germline): SGHTA, FQGNSA. This CDR3 has 15 residues. The CDR3 nucleotides are TGTGCCAGCAGCTTAGCGACAGGGTTGAGCAATGAGCAGTTCTTC. It translates to CASSLATGLSNEQFF.

This clonotype was counted between two and nine times. The rearrangement links TRBV7-9 to TRBJ2-5; 9 nucleotides agree with TRBD1. Germline CDR1 reads SEHNR; CDR2 reads FQNEAQ (reference sequence). Trimming removed 3 bases from V and 5 bases from J; junction bases left unmatched: 10. The length of the CDR3 is 16 residues. The CDR3 coding sequence is TGTGCCAGCAGCTTTGGGACAGGGTCTGGTCAGGAGACCCAGTACTTC. This gives the protein CASSFGTGSGQETQYF.